A selection of T cell receptor beta chains follows, all from one sample in a study of technical replicates of blood from a handful of donors. Sequenced by immunoSEQ multiplex PCR; TCRdb stores in-frame clones only, minus some. Of around 57,000 clones in the sample, approximately 97% were seen once. The sequenced material came from T cells isolated from PBMCs. These receptors all stem from a human donor in good health. Both conserved end residues are part of each CDR3. Fields, in order: J gene, D gene, clone size, V gene, CDR3 DNA, CDR3 protein. A D gene is named only where the DNA matches it firmly. The listing skips clone size in some rows; elsewhere it reads once, few, many or a size class.

>TRBJ2-7|TRBD2|NA|TRBV27
TGTGCCAGCAGTTGGGCGGGGGAGGGCTACGAGCAGTACTTC
CASSWAGEGYEQYF
>TRBJ2-2|TRBD1|NA|TRBV27
TGTGCCAGCAGTAACACAGGGGGCGTCGGGGAGCTGTTTTTT
CASSNTGGVGELFF
>TRBJ2-4|NA|once|TRBV2
TGTGCCAGCAGTGAAGGGTTAGTACCCCTCGCCGTAAGTTTC
CASSEGLVPLAVSF
>TRBJ2-5|NA|NA|TRBV25-1
TGTGCCAGCAGTGAATATTCCAGGGGCCGGGAGACCCAGTACTTC
CASSEYSRGRETQYF
>TRBJ1-2|NA|NA|TRBV4-1
TGCGCCAGCAGCCAAGATATCGGTTACTATGGCTACACCTTC
CASSQDIGYYGYTF
>TRBJ1-2|NA|once|TRBV28
TGTGCCAGCAGTTCAGGGTTCCATGGCTACACCTTC
CASSSGFHGYTF
>TRBJ1-5|NA|few|TRBV6-5
TGTGCCAGCAGTTACTCCCAGAATCAGCCCCAGCATTTT
CASSYSQNQPQHF
>TRBJ2-7|TRBD1|NA|TRBV19
TGTGCCAGTAGTATTGGACAGGGGGTCTACGAGCAGTACTTC
CASSIGQGVYEQYF
>TRBJ2-1|NA|NA|TRBV6-1
TGTGCCAGCACCCTTGATTTTAGCGGAAATGAGCAGTTCTTC
CASTLDFSGNEQFF
>TRBJ1-1|NA|NA|TRBV28
TGTGCCAGCAGTTCGGGGAACACTGAAGCTTTCTTT
CASSSGNTEAFF
>TRBJ2-2|NA|NA|TRBV2
TGTGCCAGCGGCTACAGGGCGACCGGGGAGCTGTTTTTT
CASGYRATGELFF
>TRBJ1-1|NA|NA|TRBV7-9
TGTGCCAGCAGCGACCCCTCCAGGGGAACTGAAGCTTTCTTT
CASSDPSRGTEAFF
>TRBJ2-3|TRBD2|NA|TRBV28
TGTGCCAGCAGTTTTTATACGAGCGGGAGCACGCAGTATTTT
CASSFYTSGSTQYF
>TRBJ2-7|NA|NA|TRBV6-1
TGTGCCAGCGAAAGCCCCCACCCTACCTACGAGCAGTACTTC
CASESPHPTYEQYF
>TRBJ2-3|NA|NA|TRBV5-6
TGTGCCAGCAGCTTGCAAGGGGGAACCACAGATACGCAGTATTTT
CASSLQGGTTDTQYF
>TRBJ1-2|NA|NA|TRBV19
TGTGCCAGTAGTATACTCGGACAAAGAGACTATGGCTACACCTTC
CASSILGQRDYGYTF
>TRBJ1-5|TRBD1|NA|TRBV7-9
TGTGCCAGCAGCCAACAGGGGGCGCGACAGCCCCAGCATTTT
CASSQQGARQPQHF
>TRBJ2-1|TRBD2|NA|TRBV7-6
TGTGCCAGCAGCTTAGTAGGGACTAGCGGGAGGAATGAGCAGTTCTTC
CASSLVGTSGRNEQFF
>TRBJ2-5|TRBD1|NA|TRBV5-1
TGCGCCAGCAGCTTCTTGTCAGGGGGCTCGGAGACCCAGTACTTC
CASSFLSGGSETQYF
>TRBJ1-3|TRBD1|NA|TRBV6-5
TGTGCCAGCAGTTTAACAGGGGCCCGCTCTGGAAACACCATATATTTT
CASSLTGARSGNTIYF
>TRBJ2-1|TRBD1|NA|TRBV28
TGTGCCAGCAGTAACCGCGATTGGACAGGGAAATTCAATGAGCAGTTCTTC
CASSNRDWTGKFNEQFF
>TRBJ2-7|TRBD1|NA|TRBV27
TGTGCCAGCAGACCCGATAAGGGGGCGGTTTCCTCCTACGAGCAGTACTTC
CASRPDKGAVSSYEQYF
>TRBJ2-2|TRBD1|NA|TRBV12-5
TGTGCTAGTGGTTTGGTAGGGACAGGAGACACCGGGGAGCTGTTTTTT
CASGLVGTGDTGELFF